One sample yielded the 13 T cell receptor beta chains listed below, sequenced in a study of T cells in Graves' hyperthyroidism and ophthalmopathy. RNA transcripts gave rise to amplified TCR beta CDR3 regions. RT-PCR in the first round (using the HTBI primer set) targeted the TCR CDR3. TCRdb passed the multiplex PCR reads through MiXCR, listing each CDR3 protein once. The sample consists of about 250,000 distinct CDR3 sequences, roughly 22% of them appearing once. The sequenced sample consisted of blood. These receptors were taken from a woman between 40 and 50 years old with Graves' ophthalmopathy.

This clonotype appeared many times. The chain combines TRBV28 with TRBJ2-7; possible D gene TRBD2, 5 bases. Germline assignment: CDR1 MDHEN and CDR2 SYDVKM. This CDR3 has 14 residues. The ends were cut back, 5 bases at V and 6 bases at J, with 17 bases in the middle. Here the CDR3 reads CASSPGNQAGEQYF. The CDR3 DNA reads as TGTGCCAGCAGTCCCGGGAACCAGGCTGGCGAGCAGTACTTC.

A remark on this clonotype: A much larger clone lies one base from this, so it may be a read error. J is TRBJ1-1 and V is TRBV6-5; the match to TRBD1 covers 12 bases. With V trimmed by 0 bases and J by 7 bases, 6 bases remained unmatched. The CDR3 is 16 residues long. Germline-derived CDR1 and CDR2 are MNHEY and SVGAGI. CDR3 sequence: CASSYSGQGAGNEAFF. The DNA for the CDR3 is TGTGCCAGCAGTTACTCGGGACAGGGGGCTGGCAATGAAGCTTTCTTT.

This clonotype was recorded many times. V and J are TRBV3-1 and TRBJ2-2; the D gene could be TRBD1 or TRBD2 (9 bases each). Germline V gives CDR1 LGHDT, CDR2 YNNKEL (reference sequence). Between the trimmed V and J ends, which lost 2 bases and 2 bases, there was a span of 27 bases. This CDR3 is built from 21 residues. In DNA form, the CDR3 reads TGTGCCAGCAGCCAAAAGCCCGGGACAGGGTGGACTAGCGATAACACCGGGGAGCTGTTTTTT. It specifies CASSQKPGTGWTSDNTGELFF.

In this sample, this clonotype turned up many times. The CDR3 protein is CSASLQNTEAFF. The CDR3 DNA reads as TGCAGTGCTAGTCTGCAGAACACTGAAGCTTTCTTT. The gene calls are TRBV20-1 and TRBJ1-1, with D hard to call. The CDR3 is 12 residues long. Trimming took off 3 bases at V and 1 base at J, with 6 bases between the two ends. Germline V gene sequence: CDR1 DFQATT, CDR2 SNEGSKA (reference sequence).

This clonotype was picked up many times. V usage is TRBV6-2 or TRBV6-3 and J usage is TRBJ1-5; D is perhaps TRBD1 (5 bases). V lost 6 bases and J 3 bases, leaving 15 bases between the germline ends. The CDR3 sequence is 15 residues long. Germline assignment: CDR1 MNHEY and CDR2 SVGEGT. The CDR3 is CASSPARGTNQPQHF. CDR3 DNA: TGTGCCAGCAGCCCGGCTAGAGGGACCAATCAGCCCCAGCATTTT.

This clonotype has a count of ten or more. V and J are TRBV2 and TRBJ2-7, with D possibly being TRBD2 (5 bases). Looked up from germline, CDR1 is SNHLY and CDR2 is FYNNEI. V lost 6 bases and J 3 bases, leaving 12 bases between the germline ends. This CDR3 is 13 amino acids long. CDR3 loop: CASRDSRHYEQYF. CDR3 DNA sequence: TGTGCCAGCAGGGACTCGCGACACTACGAGCAGTACTTC.

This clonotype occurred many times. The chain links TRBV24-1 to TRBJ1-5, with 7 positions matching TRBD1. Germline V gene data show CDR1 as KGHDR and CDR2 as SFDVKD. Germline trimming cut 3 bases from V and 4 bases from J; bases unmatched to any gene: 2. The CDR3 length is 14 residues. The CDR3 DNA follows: TGTGCCACCAGTGATCCAGGGGGTAATCAGCCCCAGCATTTT. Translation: CATSDPGGNQPQHF.

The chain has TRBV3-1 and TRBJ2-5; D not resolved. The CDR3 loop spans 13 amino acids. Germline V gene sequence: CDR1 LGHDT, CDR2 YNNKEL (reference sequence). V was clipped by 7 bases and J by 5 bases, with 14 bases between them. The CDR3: CASMDSKGETQYF. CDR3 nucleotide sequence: TGTGCCAGCATGGATAGCAAAGGGGAGACCCAGTACTTC.

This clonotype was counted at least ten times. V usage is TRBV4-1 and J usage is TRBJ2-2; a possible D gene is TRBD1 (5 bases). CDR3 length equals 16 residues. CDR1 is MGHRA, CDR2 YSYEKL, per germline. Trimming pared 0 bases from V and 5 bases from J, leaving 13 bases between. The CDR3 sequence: CASSQEGQGRTGELFF. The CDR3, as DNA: TGCGCCAGCAGCCAAGAAGGGCAGGGTAGAACCGGGGAGCTGTTTTTT.

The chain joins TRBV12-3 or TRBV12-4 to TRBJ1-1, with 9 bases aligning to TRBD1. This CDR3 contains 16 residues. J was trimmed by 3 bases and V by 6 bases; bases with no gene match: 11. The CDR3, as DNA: TGTGCCAGCAGAAAGGGACAGGGCCAAACTTACACTGAAGCTTTCTTT. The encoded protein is CASRKGQGQTYTEAFF.

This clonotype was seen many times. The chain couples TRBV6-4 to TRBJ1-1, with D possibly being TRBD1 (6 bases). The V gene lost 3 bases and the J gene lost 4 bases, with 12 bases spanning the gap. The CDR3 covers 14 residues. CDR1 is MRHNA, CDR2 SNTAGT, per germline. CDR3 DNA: TGTGCCAGCAGTGATTCAGACAGGCCCACTGAAGCTTTCTTT. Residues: CASSDSDRPTEAFF.

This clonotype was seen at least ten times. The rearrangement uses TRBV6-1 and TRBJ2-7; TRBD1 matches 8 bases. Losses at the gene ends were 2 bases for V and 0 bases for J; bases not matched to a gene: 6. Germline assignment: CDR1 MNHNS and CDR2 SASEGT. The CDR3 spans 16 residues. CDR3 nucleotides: TGTGCCAGCAGTGAAATATCCGGGACAGGCTCCTACGAGCAGTACTTC. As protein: CASSEISGTGSYEQYF.

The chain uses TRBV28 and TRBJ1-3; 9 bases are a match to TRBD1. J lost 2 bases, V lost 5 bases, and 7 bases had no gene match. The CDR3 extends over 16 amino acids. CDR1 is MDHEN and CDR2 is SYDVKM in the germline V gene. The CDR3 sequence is CASSRMDRGAGNTIYF. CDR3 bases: TGTGCCAGCAGTAGAATGGACAGGGGAGCTGGAAACACCATATATTTT.